This TCR beta chain was documented in a study of T cells in Graves' hyperthyroidism and ophthalmopathy. Study observations and caveats: For ophthalmopathy, model prediction preceded onset by a median 6.5 months. Ophthalmopathy and stable hyperthyroidism were told apart by a 13 V-J model.

Clinical symptoms, serum thyroxine, TRAb, thyroid ultrasound and orbital computed tomography informed diagnoses. PBMCs came from more than 9 ml fresh peripheral blood. Per the germline V gene, CDR1 is SGDLS and CDR2 is YYNGEE. Trimming removed 5 bases from V and 8 bases from J, with 13 bases in between. This CDR3 spans 12 amino acids. This clonotype was recorded at least ten times. Its antigen is undetermined. TCR beta CDR3 region amplification was performed from RNA transcripts. The HTBI primer set was used in a first-round RT-PCR of the TCR CDR3. TCRdb independently ran MiXCR on the multiplex PCR reads; one entry per CDR3 protein. The table lists about 840,000 distinct CDR3 sequences, approximately 40% of them singletons.

The rearrangement uses TRBV9 and TRBJ1-2, with a possible D match to TRBD1 (6 bases). The receptor's source is a man younger than 35 with Graves' hyperthyroidism. The specimen was blood. CDR3 DNA sequence: TGTGCCAGCAGAGAGGGGGGGCGAGGCTACACCTTC. Translation gives CASREGGRGYTF.